The clone carrying this TCR beta chain has just one count. This sample stems from a study of blood T cell repertoires in COVID-19. Profiling relied on immunoSEQ multiplex PCR, and the TCRdb table lists in-frame clones only, not all of them. Seen here are 200,000 to 250,000 clones, 70% to 90% observed once, and the top ten hold just over 0.85%. Unmatched junction bases numbered 2, after V lost 6 bases and J lost 3 bases. Per germline, CDR1 ENHRY and CDR2 SYGVKD. This CDR3 spans 14 amino acids. The rearrangement joins TRBV10-3 to TRBJ2-2; 9 nucleotides align to TRBD2. The TCR sequence derives from a man aged 45-65 years who had been exposed to COVID-19. Input material: PBMCs or T cells enriched from blood (not recorded which). Written as DNA, the CDR3 is TGTGCCATCAGCCTAGCGGGGTACACCGGGGAGCTGTTTTTT. Encoded protein: CAISLAGYTGELFF.